What follows is one T cell receptor (beta chain) and its context. The study gave donors nivolumab, ipilimumab, aspirin, low-dose cyclophosphamide and low-dose radiotherapy. These data are taken from a study of low-dose radiotherapy and immunotherapy resistance in tumors. Overall study context: Participants in Cohort 1 were administered 0.5 Gy per fraction at 2-week intervals, to a cumulative dose of 6.5 Gy. Daily intake of oral aspirin 300 mg by patients lasted four cycles and began on cycle 1 day 1.

First-strand cDNA used TRAV- and TRBV-specific primers, covering alpha and beta chains. Over about 18 PCR cycles, TCRs were amplified from a constant-region primer and V-primer adapter. In vitro transcription served to amplify the mRNA that had been isolated. TCRdb called the reads again in MiXCR, with one record for every CDR3 protein. The data show some 10,000 distinct CDR3 sequences, with 42% seen just once and around 6% held by the top ten. The germline V and J ends were trimmed by 7 bases and 1 base, with 13 bases remaining between them. The CDR3 is made up of 13 amino acids. Germline CDR1 reads SQVTM; CDR2 reads ANQGSEA.

The V gene is TRBV29-1, the J gene TRBJ1-1, with D possibly being TRBD1 (5 bases). This clonotype was obtained from a human donor with advanced metastatic prostate, ovarian, gallbladder or colorectal cancer (not recorded which). This table probably holds off-target reads from a library built for another chain. CDR3 region: CSAIIQGNTEAFF. The CDR3 DNA is TGCAGCGCTATAATTCAGGGGAACACTGAAGCTTTCTTT. Full variable domain (outside the CDR3, taken from reference TRBV29-1 and TRBJ1-1): SAVISQKPSRDICQRGTSLTIQCQVDSQVTMMFWYRQQPGQSLTLIATANQGSEATYESGFVIDKFPISRPNLTFSTLTVSNMSPEDSSIYLCSAIIQGNTEAFFGQGTRLTVV.